These 6 T cell receptor beta chains came from one sample sequenced in a study of T cell changes during pregnancy in multiple sclerosis. The assay was immunoSEQ multiplex PCR, and TCRdb's table has in-frame clones only and misses some. The sample lists about 75,000 clones, 89% occurring once. Sequencing was performed on peripheral blood, taken in the first trimester of pregnancy. All receptors derive from a female donor in good health, enrolled as a control in a pregnancy study.

CDR3 sequence reads: CASRTTGGYEKLFF. In DNA, the CDR3 is TGTGCCAGCAGAACGACAGGGGGTTATGAAAAACTGTTTTTT. The chain combines TRBV6-6 with TRBJ1-4, with 9 nucleotides matching TRBD1. Germline V gene lookup returns CDR1 MNHNY and CDR2 SVGAGI (reference sequence). V lost 6 bases and J lost 6; bases outside the gene matches: 5. This CDR3 is built from 14 residues.

This sequence joins TRBV10-3 and TRBJ2-7; TRBD1 matches 8 bases. Germline CDR1 is ENHRY and CDR2 is SYGVKD. The ends lost 3 bases at V and 2 bases at J; junction bases unmatched: 9. The CDR3 is 16 residues long. CDR3 protein: CAISESGTGLTYEQYF. The CDR3 DNA follows: TGTGCCATCAGTGAATCCGGGACAGGACTCACCTACGAGCAGTACTTC.

The chain uses TRBV5-1 and TRBJ1-1; 9 nucleotides line up with TRBD1. Germline V CDR1 and CDR2: SGHRS, YFSETQ. The junction had 5 bases not matched to a gene; V was cut back by 0 bases and J by 2 bases. The CDR3 covers 16 residues. This CDR3 is CASSLAPGQGNTEAFF. CDR3 bases: TGCGCCAGCAGCTTGGCACCGGGACAGGGCAACACTGAAGCTTTCTTT.

In regard to this clone: The junction shows a germline mismatch at one end, possibly a read error. CDR3 DNA sequence: TGTGCTAGCAGCTTAAGCGCGGGGGGCCAAGAGACCCAGTACTTC. It yields the protein CASSLSAGGQETQYF. This chain joins TRBV7-7 and TRBJ2-5; 8 nucleotides match TRBD2. Germline assignment: CDR1 SSHAT and CDR2 FNYEAQ (reference sequence). The CDR3 runs 15 residues.

V is TRBV28 and J is TRBJ1-3; possible D gene TRBD1, 6 bases. The CDR3 is made up of 13 amino acids. Trimming shortened V by 6 bases and J by 5 bases, and 11 bases separated the two germline ends. Germline CDR1 is MDHEN and CDR2 is SYDVKM. The CDR3 region has the DNA TGTGCCAGCAGCTGGGACACCAGAAACACCATATATTTT. This sequence encodes CASSWDTRNTIYF. The full variable domain, in which reference TRBV28 and TRBJ1-3 provide the parts outside the CDR3, is DVKVTQSSRYLVKRTGEKVFLECVQDMDHENMFWYRQDPGLGLRLIYFSYDVKMKEKGDIPEGYSVSREKKERFSLILESASTNQTSMYLCASSWDTRNTIYFGEGSWLTVV.

V is TRBV5-1 and J is TRBJ2-1; 16 nucleotides align to TRBD2. The V gene's germline CDR1 is SGHRS and CDR2 YFSETQ. The CDR3 runs 16 residues. V lost 4 bases to trimming and J lost 4 bases; unmatched junction nucleotides: 2. The CDR3 loop reads CASSPGLAGGYNEQFF. For the CDR3, the DNA is TGCGCCAGCAGCCCGGGACTAGCGGGGGGGTACAATGAGCAGTTCTTC.